This TCR beta chain was retrieved from a study of T cells in narcolepsy. For the study at large: Patients with NT1 or NT2 and healthy control donors were enrolled. General study results and limits: Same-patient CSF and blood CD4+ T cell clonotypes included HCRT-specific and TRIB2-specific autoreactive ones. Autoreactive clonotypes reportedly recurred in blood of same and different patients, not controls. No autoreactive T cell clone sequences appeared in some memory CD4+ repertoires.

The germline V gene encodes CDR1 SGDLS and CDR2 YYNGEE. J lost 5 bases, V lost 0 bases, and 3 bases had no gene match. The CDR3 runs 15 residues. Regarding this clone: Its antigen is as yet unknown.

Profiling relied on immunoSEQ multiplex PCR, and the TCRdb table lists in-frame clones only, not all of them. The sample yields 27,000 or so clones, about four fifths seen once. The V call is TRBV9, the J call TRBJ1-4, with 8 bases fitting TRBD1. The source material was CD45RA- memory CD4+ T cells from PBMCs. The source is a human donor with narcolepsy. CDR3 sequence (DNA): TGTGCCAGCAGCGTAGAGGGGACAGGCAATGAAAAACTGTTTTTT. It is translated as CASSVEGTGNEKLFF.